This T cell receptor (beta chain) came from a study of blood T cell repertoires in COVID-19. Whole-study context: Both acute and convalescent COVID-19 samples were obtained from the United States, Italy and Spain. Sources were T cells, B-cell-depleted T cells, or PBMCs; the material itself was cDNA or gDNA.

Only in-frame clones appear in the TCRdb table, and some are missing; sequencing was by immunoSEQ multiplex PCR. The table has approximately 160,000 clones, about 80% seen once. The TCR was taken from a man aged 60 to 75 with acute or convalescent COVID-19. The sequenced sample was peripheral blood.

The CDR3 sequence: CASSQVATYEQYF. CDR3 bases: TGCGCCAGCAGCCAAGTTGCTACCTACGAGCAGTACTTC. The V and J genes are TRBV4-1 and TRBJ2-7, with unresolved D. This CDR3 is built from 13 residues. V lost 1 base and J lost 2, with 6 bases in between. Per the germline V gene, CDR1 is MGHRA and CDR2 is YSYEKL.